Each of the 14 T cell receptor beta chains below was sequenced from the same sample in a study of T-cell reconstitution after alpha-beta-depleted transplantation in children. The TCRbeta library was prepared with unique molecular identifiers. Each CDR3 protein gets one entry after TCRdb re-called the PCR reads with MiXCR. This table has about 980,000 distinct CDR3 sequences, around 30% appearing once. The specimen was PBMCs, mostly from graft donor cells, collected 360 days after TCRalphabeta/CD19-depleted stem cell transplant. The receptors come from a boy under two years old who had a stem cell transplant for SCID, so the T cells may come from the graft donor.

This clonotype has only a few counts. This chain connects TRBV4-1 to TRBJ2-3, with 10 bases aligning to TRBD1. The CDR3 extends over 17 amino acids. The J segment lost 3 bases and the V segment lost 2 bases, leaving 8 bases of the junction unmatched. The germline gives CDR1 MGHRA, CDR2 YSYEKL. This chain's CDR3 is CASSQFWTGGGTDTQYF. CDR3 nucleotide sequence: TGCGCCAGCAGCCAATTTTGGACAGGGGGTGGTACAGATACGCAGTATTTT.

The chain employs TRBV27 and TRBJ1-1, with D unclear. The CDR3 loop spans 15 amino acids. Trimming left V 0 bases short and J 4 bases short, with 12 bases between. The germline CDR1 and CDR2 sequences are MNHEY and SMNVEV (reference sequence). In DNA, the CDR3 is TGTGCCAGCAGTTTATCGCGGCCGATAAGCACTGAAGCTTTCTTT. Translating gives CASSLSRPISTEAFF.

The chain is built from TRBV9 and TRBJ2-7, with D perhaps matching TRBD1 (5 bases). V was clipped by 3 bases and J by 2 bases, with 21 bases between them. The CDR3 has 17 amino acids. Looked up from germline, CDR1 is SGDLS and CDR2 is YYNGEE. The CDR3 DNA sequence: TGTGCCAGCAGCGAGCGCCAGGGTTTAGTTCCAACCTACGAGCAGTACTTC. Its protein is CASSERQGLVPTYEQYF.

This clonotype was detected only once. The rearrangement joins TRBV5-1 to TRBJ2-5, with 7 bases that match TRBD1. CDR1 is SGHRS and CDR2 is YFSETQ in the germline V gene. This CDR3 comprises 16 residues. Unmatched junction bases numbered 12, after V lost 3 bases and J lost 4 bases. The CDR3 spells CASSSASGQVGETQYF. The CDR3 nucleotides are TGCGCCAGCAGCTCAGCCTCCGGACAGGTAGGAGAGACCCAGTACTTC. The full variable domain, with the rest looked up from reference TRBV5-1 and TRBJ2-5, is KAGVTQTPRYLIKTRGQQVTLSCSPISGHRSVSWYQQTPGQGLQFLFEYFSETQRNKGNFPGRFSGRQFSNSRSEMNVSTLELGDSALYLCASSSASGQVGETQYFGPGTRLLVL.

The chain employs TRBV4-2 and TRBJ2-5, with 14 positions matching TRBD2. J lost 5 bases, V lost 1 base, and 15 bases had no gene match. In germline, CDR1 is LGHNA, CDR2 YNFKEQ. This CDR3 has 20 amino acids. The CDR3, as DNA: TGTGCCAGCAGCCAAGGGGTGGACTGGACTAGCGGGGGGCGGGGGGAGACCCAGTACTTC. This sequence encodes CASSQGVDWTSGGRGETQYF.

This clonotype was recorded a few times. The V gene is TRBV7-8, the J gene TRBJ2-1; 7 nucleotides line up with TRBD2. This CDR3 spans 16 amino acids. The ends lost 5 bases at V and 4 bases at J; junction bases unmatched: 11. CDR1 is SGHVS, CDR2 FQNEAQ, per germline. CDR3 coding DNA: TGTGCCAGCAGCACTTGGGGCCAGCGGGAATACAATGAGCAGTTCTTC. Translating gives CASSTWGQREYNEQFF. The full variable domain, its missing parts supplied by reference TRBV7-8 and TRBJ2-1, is GAGVSQSPRYKVAKRGQDVALRCDPISGHVSLFWYQQALGQGPEFLTYFQNEAQLDKSGLPSDRFFAERPEGSVSTLKIQRTQQEDSAVYLCASSTWGQREYNEQFFGPGTRLTVL.

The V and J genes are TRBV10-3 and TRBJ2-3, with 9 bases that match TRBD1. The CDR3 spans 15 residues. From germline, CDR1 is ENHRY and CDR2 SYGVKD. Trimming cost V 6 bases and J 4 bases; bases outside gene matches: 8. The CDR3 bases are TGTGCCATCAGCCCGGTGACAGGGGGTTCAGATACGCAGTATTTT. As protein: CAISPVTGGSDTQYF.

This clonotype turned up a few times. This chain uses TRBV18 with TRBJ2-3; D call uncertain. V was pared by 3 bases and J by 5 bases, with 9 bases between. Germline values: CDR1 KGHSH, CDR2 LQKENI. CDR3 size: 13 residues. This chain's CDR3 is CASSPRPGDTQYF. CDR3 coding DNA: TGTGCCAGCTCACCCCGACCAGGAGATACGCAGTATTTT.

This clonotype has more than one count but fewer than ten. DNA of the CDR3: TGCGCCAGCAGCTTCTCGGTTTCGAACACCGGGGAGCTGTTTTTT. Its translation is CASSFSVSNTGELFF. The rearrangement uses TRBV5-1 and TRBJ2-2, with D hard to call. CDR1 and CDR2 (germline): SGHRS, YFSETQ. The CDR3 spans 15 residues. V was trimmed by 2 bases and J by 0 bases, leaving 8 bases between them.

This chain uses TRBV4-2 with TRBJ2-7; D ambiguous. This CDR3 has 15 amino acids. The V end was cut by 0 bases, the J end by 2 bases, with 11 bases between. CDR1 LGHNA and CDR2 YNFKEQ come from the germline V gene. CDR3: CASSQEPGSAYEQYF. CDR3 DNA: TGTGCCAGCAGCCAAGAGCCCGGAAGCGCCTACGAGCAGTACTTC.

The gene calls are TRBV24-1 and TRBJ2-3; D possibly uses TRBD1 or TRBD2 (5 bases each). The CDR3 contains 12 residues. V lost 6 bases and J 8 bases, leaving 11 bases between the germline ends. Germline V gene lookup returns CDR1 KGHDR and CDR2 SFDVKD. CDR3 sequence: CATSTEGPTQYF. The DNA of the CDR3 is TGTGCCACCAGTACCGAGGGACCTACGCAGTATTTT.

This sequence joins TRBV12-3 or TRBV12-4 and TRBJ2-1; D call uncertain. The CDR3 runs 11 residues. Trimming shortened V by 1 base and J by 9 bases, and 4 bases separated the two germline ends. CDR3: CASSLDSEQFF. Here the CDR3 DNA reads TGTGCCAGCAGTTTAGACAGTGAGCAGTTCTTC.

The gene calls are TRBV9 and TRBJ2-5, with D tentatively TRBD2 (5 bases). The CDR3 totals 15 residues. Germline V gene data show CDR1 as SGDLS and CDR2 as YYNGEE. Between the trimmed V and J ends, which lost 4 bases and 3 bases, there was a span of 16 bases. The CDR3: CASSFGALGEETQYF. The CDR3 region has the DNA TGTGCCAGCAGCTTTGGCGCCCTGGGAGAAGAGACCCAGTACTTC.

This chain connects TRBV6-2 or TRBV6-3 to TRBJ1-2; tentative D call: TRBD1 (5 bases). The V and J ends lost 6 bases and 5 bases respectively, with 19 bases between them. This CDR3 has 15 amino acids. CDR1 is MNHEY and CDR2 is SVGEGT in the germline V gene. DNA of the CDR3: TGTGCCAGCAGCCGTGACTGGGGGGAGCGGTATGGCTACACCTTC. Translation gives CASSRDWGERYGYTF.